The 32 T cell receptor beta chains below were found in one sample sequenced in a study of blood T cell repertoires in COVID-19. The data were produced by immunoSEQ multiplex PCR, yet TCRdb's version contains in-frame clones alone and is incomplete. The top ten hold about 5% of the sample, which has roughly 76,000 clones, more than 85% seen once. Sample: peripheral blood. Receptors originate from an older woman with active COVID-19.

The chain's CDR3 is CASSAVGQGVTGNTIYF. CDR3 nucleotide sequence: TGTGCCAGCAGTGCCGTGGGACAGGGGGTTACTGGAAACACCATATATTTT. The V gene is TRBV28, the J gene TRBJ1-3; TRBD1 matches 11 bases. CDR1 and CDR2 (germline): MDHEN, SYDVKM. This CDR3 is 17 amino acids long. V dropped 5 bases and J dropped 2; count of bases not matched to a gene: 8.

This clone has only one observation. Sequence at one end of the junction differs from germline and may be a read error. The chain uses TRBV18 and TRBJ2-5, with D uncertain. Germline CDR1 reads KGHSH; CDR2 reads LQKENI. The CDR3 is made up of 12 amino acids. CDR3 sequence (DNA): TGTGCCAGCTCACCAAGAGTAGAGGCCCAGTACTTC. Its protein product is CASSPRVEAQYF.

The CDR3 spells CASSQTGVGKLFF. The CDR3 DNA is TGCGCCAGCAGCCAGACAGGGGTCGGAAAACTGTTTTTT. V gene TRBV5-1 combines with J gene TRBJ1-4, with TRBD1 matching over 8 bases. This CDR3 is 13 amino acids long. Germline-derived CDR1 and CDR2 are SGHRS and YFSETQ. J lost 10 bases, V lost 4 bases, and 6 bases had no gene match.

The chain combines TRBV27 with TRBJ2-1; 7 nucleotides align to TRBD2. The trim removed 5 bases at V and 3 bases at J, leaving 10 bases unmatched. The CDR3 length is 16 residues. Germline CDR1 MNHEY, CDR2 SMNVEV (reference sequence). CDR3 nucleotides: TGTGCCAGCAGTACCTTCGCGGGAGATGTCTACAATGAGCAGTTCTTC. This gives the protein CASSTFAGDVYNEQFF.

The genes are TRBV14 and TRBJ2-5; 11 bases align to TRBD1. Unmatched junction bases numbered 16, after V lost 1 base and J lost 3 bases. Germline CDR1 reads SGHDN; CDR2 reads FVKESK. This CDR3 has 20 residues. As DNA, the CDR3 is TGTGCCAGCAGCCAAGCGTGGACAGGGGGCGCGGGCGGAATAGAAGAGACCCAGTACTTC. Protein sequence: CASSQAWTGGAGGIEETQYF.

V gene TRBV3-1 (or the pseudogene TRBV3-2) combines with J gene TRBJ2-3; the match to TRBD2 covers 8 bases. Germline V gives CDR1 LGHDT, CDR2 YNNKEL (reference sequence). The CDR3 covers 15 residues. J lost 5 bases, V lost 2 bases, and 6 bases had no gene match. The CDR3 nucleotides read TGTGCCAGCAGCCAAACTAGCGGCGGTGGAGATACGCAGTATTTT. Translated: CASSQTSGGGDTQYF.

V and J are TRBV25-1 and TRBJ2-7; D not certain. The CDR3 is 14 amino acids. The ends were cut back, 0 bases at V and 6 bases at J, with 12 bases in the middle. CDR1 and CDR2 (germline): MGHDK, SYGVNS. CDR3: CASSEYTRMGEQYF. CDR3 nucleotide sequence: TGTGCCAGCAGTGAATATACCAGGATGGGCGAGCAGTACTTC.

The chain uses TRBV4-1 and TRBJ2-1; 8 bases are shared with TRBD2. Trimming took 2 bases from V and 1 from J; bases not matched to a gene: 1. Germline V gene data show CDR1 as MGHRA and CDR2 as YSYEKL. CDR3 length: 15 residues. The CDR3 loop reads CASSQSGSSYNEQFF. In DNA form, the CDR3 reads TGCGCCAGCAGCCAAAGCGGGAGTTCCTACAATGAGCAGTTCTTC.

The chain recombines TRBV5-1 with TRBJ2-2; TRBD1 matches 7 bases. This CDR3 comprises 15 residues. Trimming cost V 2 bases and J 6 bases; bases outside gene matches: 7. The germline CDR1 and CDR2 sequences are SGHRS and YFSETQ. This CDR3 reads CASSFRWQGAGELFF. CDR3 sequence (DNA): TGCGCCAGCAGCTTCCGTTGGCAGGGGGCCGGGGAGCTGTTTTTT. The variable domain in full, completed from reference TRBV5-1 and TRBJ2-2, reads KAGVTQTPRYLIKTRGQQVTLSCSPISGHRSVSWYQQTPGQGLQFLFEYFSETQRNKGNFPGRFSGRQFSNSRSEMNVSTLELGDSALYLCASSFRWQGAGELFFGEGSRLTVL.

The genes are TRBV28 and TRBJ2-7; D is perhaps TRBD1 (6 bases). CDR3 length: 15 amino acids. Germline V lookup: CDR1 MDHEN, CDR2 SYDVKM. Trimming took off 5 bases at V and 0 bases at J, with 14 bases between the two ends. CDR3 loop: CASSTQTGDSYEQYF. The DNA for the CDR3 is TGTGCCAGCAGTACCCAGACAGGAGACTCCTACGAGCAGTACTTC.

The chain has TRBV28 and TRBJ1-2, with D possibly matching TRBD1 (6 bases). The CDR3 loop spans 15 amino acids. Trimming cost V 6 bases and J 0 bases, with 14 bases left between them. Germline V lookup: CDR1 MDHEN, CDR2 SYDVKM. This chain's CDR3 is CASSPSRGANYGYTF. In nucleotides, the CDR3 is TGTGCCAGCAGCCCATCCAGGGGTGCTAACTATGGCTACACCTTC.

The gene calls are TRBV7-9 and TRBJ1-2, with 7 bases aligning to TRBD1. J was trimmed by 8 bases and V by 2 bases; bases with no gene match: 5. Germline lookup yields CDR1 SEHNR and CDR2 FQNEAQ (reference sequence). The CDR3 runs to 13 residues. DNA of the CDR3: TGTGCCAGCAGCTTAACAGGGGCTCACGGCTACACCTTC. It codes for CASSLTGAHGYTF.

The CDR3 spells CSADRTPQQETQYF. The CDR3 bases are TGCAGCGCGGACAGGACCCCCCAGCAAGAGACCCAGTACTTC. The chain uses TRBV29-1 and TRBJ2-5, with 7 bases identical to TRBD1. Germline loops: CDR1 SQVTM, CDR2 ANQGSEA. This CDR3 contains 14 residues. J lost 2 bases, V lost 7 bases, and 10 bases had no gene match.

The chain links TRBV5-1 to TRBJ2-5; possible D gene TRBD1, 6 bases. The CDR3 length is 13 residues. From germline, CDR1 is SGHRS and CDR2 YFSETQ. Deletions cut 7 bases from V and 4 bases from J, with 14 bases between. CDR3 coding DNA: TGCGCCAGCGGGGGCACAACCCCAGAGACCCAGTACTTC. This sequence encodes CASGGTTPETQYF.

This clone was seen once. This chain uses TRBV7-6 with TRBJ2-5; 9 bases fit TRBD2. Germline CDR1 SGHVS, CDR2 FNYEAQ. The J segment lost 1 base and the V segment lost 4 bases, leaving 7 bases of the junction unmatched. CDR3 length: 16 amino acids. The CDR3 DNA reads TGTGCCAGCAGCTGGCCTAGCGGGACTAGCCAAGAGACCCAGTACTTC. Translation: CASSWPSGTSQETQYF.

This chain links TRBV18 with TRBJ2-1; 8 positions agree with TRBD2. The CDR3 extends over 15 amino acids. Trimming at V came to 3 bases and at J to 6 bases, leaving 7 bases not matched to a gene. Germline V gene lookup returns CDR1 KGHSH and CDR2 LQKENI. CDR3 bases: TGTGCCAGCTCACCGGCTGCGGGAGGTGTCAATGAGCAGTTCTTC. Translating it yields CASSPAAGGVNEQFF.

The chain employs TRBV6-5 and TRBJ1-1; D possibly corresponds to TRBD1 (6 bases). The CDR3 is 14 amino acids. The V and J ends lost 5 bases and 8 bases respectively, with 18 bases between them. Per germline, CDR1 MNHEY and CDR2 SVGAGI. CDR3 protein: CASSRLPGVTEAFF. The CDR3 nucleotides are TGTGCCAGCAGTCGACTCCCAGGGGTCACCGAAGCTTTCTTT.

The J gene is TRBJ1-2, the V gene TRBV12-2; the D call in the table, TRBD1, was not verified against the DNA. TRBV12-2 is a pseudogene segment. The CDR3 spans 15 residues. The CDR3 coding sequence is TGTGCAAGTCGCTTACTTGAGCGACAGGCCTATGGCTACACCTTC. Translation gives CASRLLERQAYGYTF.

The V and J genes are TRBV5-1 and TRBJ2-5; 12 bases agree with TRBD1. Germline assignment: CDR1 SGHRS and CDR2 YFSETQ. Unmatched junction bases numbered 4, after V lost 4 bases and J lost 0 bases. The CDR3 runs 16 residues. CDR3 loop: CASSPGTGGYQETQYF. Written as DNA, the CDR3 is TGCGCCAGCAGCCCCGGGACAGGGGGCTACCAAGAGACCCAGTACTTC.

The rearrangement uses TRBV4-2 and TRBJ2-7, with TRBD2 matching 8 bases. V trimming: 2 bases; J trimming: 0 bases; junction bases outside the gene matches: 12. CDR3 length equals 18 residues. The germline gives CDR1 LGHNA, CDR2 YNFKEQ. The CDR3 here is CASSQRPLGGGGSYEQYF. The CDR3 nucleotides are TGTGCCAGCAGCCAACGACCCCTCGGGGGGGGCGGCTCCTACGAGCAGTACTTC.

The chain is built from TRBV27 and TRBJ1-1, with D unresolved. The CDR3 spans 14 residues. The V end was cut by 0 bases, the J end by 5 bases, with 10 bases between. Per germline, CDR1 MNHEY and CDR2 SMNVEV (reference sequence). The CDR3 sequence: CASSLSGRQTEAFF. The CDR3 nucleotides are TGTGCCAGCAGTTTATCTGGCAGGCAGACTGAAGCTTTCTTT.

The table lists this clone with a few counts. The chain carries TRBV10-3 and TRBJ2-3, with D perhaps TRBD2 (6 bases). Germline assignment: CDR1 ENHRY and CDR2 SYGVKD. The CDR3 is 14 residues long. Trimming took off 3 bases at V and 7 bases at J, with 14 bases between the two ends. The chain's CDR3 is CAISEGYGSNTQYF. The CDR3 DNA is TGTGCCATCAGTGAAGGGTACGGGAGCAATACGCAGTATTTT.

The chain combines TRBV19 with TRBJ2-5; a weak D match, TRBD1 (5 bases). The CDR3 sequence is 14 residues long. Germline V gives CDR1 LNHDA, CDR2 SQIVND (reference sequence). Trimming removed 6 bases at V and 2 bases at J, with 13 bases between. The CDR3 here is CASRQENSQETQYF. The CDR3 DNA follows: TGTGCCAGTAGACAGGAGAACTCACAAGAGACCCAGTACTTC.

This rearrangement joins TRBV7-9 to TRBJ2-1; 13 positions match TRBD2. The CDR3 has 18 residues. CDR1 is SEHNR, CDR2 FQNEAQ, per germline (reference sequence). J was trimmed by 10 bases and V by 5 bases; bases with no gene match: 17. The CDR3 is CASSPHSAGLAGEGEQFF. CDR3 nucleotide sequence: TGTGCCAGCAGCCCTCACTCGGCTGGACTAGCGGGAGAGGGGGAGCAGTTCTTC.

The chain combines TRBV19 with TRBJ2-2, with TRBD2 matching over 8 bases. The CDR3 contains 16 residues. Germline values: CDR1 LNHDA, CDR2 SQIVND (reference sequence). V gave up 3 bases and J gave up 4 bases; unmatched junction bases: 7. CDR3 sequence reads: CASSIRGGRSTGELFF. CDR3 sequence (DNA): TGTGCCAGTAGTATCCGGGGGGGGCGCAGCACCGGGGAGCTGTTTTTT.

The chain has TRBV5-1 and TRBJ2-7; 9 bases match TRBD2. V lost 4 bases to trimming and J lost 1 base; unmatched junction nucleotides: 9. The CDR3 covers 16 residues. Germline-derived CDR1 and CDR2 are SGHRS and YFSETQ. CDR3 sequence reads: CASSVASGEGSYEQYF. For the CDR3, the DNA is TGCGCCAGCAGCGTCGCTAGCGGGGAAGGTTCCTACGAGCAGTACTTC.

This clone showed up just once. The chain has TRBV5-1 and TRBJ2-2; possible D gene TRBD1, 6 bases. The V gene's germline CDR1 is SGHRS and CDR2 YFSETQ. With 4 bases removed from V and 1 base from J, the gap between germline ends came to 14 bases. This CDR3 is built from 16 residues. CDR3 protein: CASSPGSGQNTGELFF. In DNA, the CDR3 is TGCGCCAGCAGCCCCGGGTCGGGACAGAACACCGGGGAGCTGTTTTTT.

V and J are TRBV28 and TRBJ2-2; 10 bases align to TRBD1. V dropped 6 bases and J dropped 4; count of bases not matched to a gene: 11. The CDR3 covers 17 residues. CDR1 and CDR2 (germline): MDHEN, SYDVKM. CDR3 bases: TGTGCCAGCAGCCGTCTGGCCGGGACAGGGGCCACCGGGGAGCTGTTTTTT. This translates into CASSRLAGTGATGELFF.

V gene TRBV10-1 combines with J gene TRBJ2-3, with a possible D match to TRBD1 (6 bases). Germline CDR1 is WNHNN and CDR2 is SYGVQD (reference sequence). Trimming left V 3 bases short and J 0 bases short, with 7 bases between. The CDR3 length is 14 residues. The CDR3 is CASSDGQSTDTQYF. The DNA of the CDR3 is TGCGCCAGCAGTGACGGACAGAGCACAGATACGCAGTATTTT.

This clone has more than one count but fewer than ten. The V gene is TRBV5-1, the J gene TRBJ1-1, with TRBD1 matching over 8 bases. The CDR3 is made up of 14 amino acids. V shed 6 bases, J shed 2 bases, and the junction held 6 bases outside the gene matches. Germline assignment: CDR1 SGHRS and CDR2 YFSETQ. The CDR3 DNA reads TGCGCCAGCATATCCGGGACAGGCAACACTGAAGCTTTCTTT. Translating gives CASISGTGNTEAFF.

Concerning this clone itself: One end of the junction is discordant with germline, which a read error may explain. The rearrangement joins TRBV28 to TRBJ2-3, with D uncertain. The CDR3 runs 13 residues. Germline-derived CDR1 and CDR2 are MDHEN and SYDVKM. CDR3: CASRYNSRDTQYF. CDR3 bases: TGTGCCAGCAGGTACAATAGCAGAGATACGCAGTATTTT.

J is TRBJ1-5 and V is TRBV12-1. TRBV12-1 is reported as a pseudogene. The CDR3 is 10 residues long. CDR3 coding DNA: TGTGTCCGAGGCAATCAGCCCCAGCATTTT. Residues: CVRGNQPQHF.